The 32 T cell receptor beta chains given below trace back to one sample, sequenced in a study of T-cell memory formation after mild COVID-19. TCRdb processed the 5' RACE reads anew with MiXCR; each CDR3 protein has one entry. The profile covers about 350,000 distinct CDR3 sequences, with roughly an eighth appearing a single time and 22% taken by the ten largest. Specimen: PBMCs or a T cell subset sorted from them (not recorded which). All receptors come from a man aged 18-30 years who had mild COVID-19 (a few samples of this study predate the infection). Cell type and time point are not known.

This clonotype has only a few counts. This rearrangement joins TRBV9 to TRBJ2-2, with 7 bases aligning to TRBD1. Germline V gene data show CDR1 as SGDLS and CDR2 as YYNGEE. This CDR3 has 15 residues. V was pared by 4 bases and J by 7 bases, with 10 bases of the junction left unmatched. CDR3 nucleotides: TGTGCCAGCAGCTCCATGACAGGGTCGAACGGGGAGCTGTTTTTT. It codes for CASSSMTGSNGELFF.

This chain uses TRBV15 with TRBJ2-3, with TRBD2 identical over 7 bases. From germline, CDR1 is LNHNV and CDR2 YYDKDF (reference sequence). There are 14 residues in the CDR3. The trim removed 4 bases at V and 1 base at J, leaving 2 bases unmatched. The CDR3 DNA reads TGTGCCACCAGCAACCGGGGGGGCACAGATACGCAGTATTTT. Residues: CATSNRGGTDTQYF.

The rearrangement uses TRBV5-1 and TRBJ1-3; 8 nucleotides align to TRBD1. The ends lost 4 bases at V and 0 bases at J; junction bases unmatched: 6. Germline CDR1 reads SGHRS; CDR2 reads YFSETQ. This CDR3 comprises 16 residues. The CDR3 reads CASSARTGLSGNTIYF. CDR3 nucleotide sequence: TGCGCCAGCAGCGCCCGGACAGGGCTCTCTGGAAACACCATATATTTT.

Only a few counts were recorded for this clonotype. This chain connects TRBV6-5 to TRBJ2-4; either TRBD1 or TRBD2 may supply D (6 bases each). Per the germline V gene, CDR1 is MNHEY and CDR2 is SVGAGI. V was clipped by 0 bases and J by 0 bases, with 12 bases between them. The CDR3 loop spans 17 amino acids. CDR3 in DNA: TGTGCCAGCAGTTACTCGTACGGGGGCCTAGCCAAAAACATTCAGTACTTC. Translation gives CASSYSYGGLAKNIQYF.

This clonotype came up a few times. The V call is TRBV3-1, the J call TRBJ2-2, with 14 nucleotides matching TRBD2. CDR1 and CDR2 (germline): LGHDT, YNNKEL (reference sequence). J lost 0 bases, V lost 1 base, and 1 base had no gene match. The length of the CDR3 is 18 residues. CDR3 sequence: CASSQGLAGGPNTGELFF. The CDR3 DNA follows: TGTGCCAGCAGCCAAGGACTAGCGGGGGGGCCGAACACCGGGGAGCTGTTTTTT.

V usage is TRBV5-5 and J usage is TRBJ2-7; 7 bases map to TRBD1. The junction had 5 bases not matched to a gene; V was cut back by 0 bases and J by 2 bases. This CDR3 comprises 15 residues. Germline CDR1 is SGHKS and CDR2 is YYEKEE (reference sequence). The CDR3 nucleotides read TGTGCCAGCAGCTTGGGGGTCACAGGGGCCTACGAGCAGTACTTC. This codes for CASSLGVTGAYEQYF.

The J gene is TRBJ2-7, the V gene TRBV6-5, with TRBD1 identical over 9 bases. Germline CDR1 and CDR2: MNHEY and SVGAGI. J lost 1 base, V lost 0 bases, and 10 bases had no gene match. The CDR3 loop spans 18 amino acids. CDR3 residues: CASSYSLIGTGISYEQYF. The CDR3 DNA sequence: TGTGCCAGCAGTTACTCCCTGATCGGGACAGGGATTTCCTACGAGCAGTACTTC.

Many counts were recorded for this clonotype. This sequence joins TRBV7-2 and TRBJ2-3; 7 nucleotides agree with TRBD2. Germline CDR1 and CDR2: SGHTA and FQGNSA. Trimming cost V 7 bases and J 11 bases; bases outside gene matches: 12. The CDR3 has 13 amino acids. CDR3 loop: CASKSGTTVWQYF. The CDR3 bases are TGTGCCAGCAAGTCCGGGACTACCGTATGGCAGTATTTT.

In its sample, this clonotype was seen a few times. The rearrangement uses TRBV24-1 and TRBJ2-3; TRBD2 might be the D (5 bases). V lost 7 bases and J 3 bases, leaving 19 bases between the germline ends. This CDR3 contains 16 residues. Germline V gene data show CDR1 as KGHDR and CDR2 as SFDVKD. The CDR3 here is CATSSPSLEGTDTQYF. Here the CDR3 DNA reads TGTGCCACCAGCTCCCCGTCCCTAGAGGGTACAGATACGCAGTATTTT.

V and J are TRBV9 and TRBJ1-6, with 7 bases matching TRBD1. Looked up from germline, CDR1 is SGDLS and CDR2 is YYNGEE. With V trimmed by 3 bases and J by 9 bases, 12 bases remained unmatched. The CDR3 loop spans 16 amino acids. CDR3 in amino acids: CASSATGRALGSPLHF. CDR3 DNA: TGTGCCAGCAGCGCGACAGGGAGAGCCTTAGGTTCACCCCTCCACTTT.

In its sample, this clonotype was seen a few times. The rearrangement links TRBV12-3 or TRBV12-4 to TRBJ2-5; the D gene could be TRBD1 or TRBD2 (7 bases each). This CDR3 spans 15 amino acids. Trimming removed 7 bases at V and 7 bases at J, with 22 bases between. The CDR3 reads CASTTTGRVVGTQYF. DNA of the CDR3: TGTGCCAGCACCACGACAGGGAGGGTCGTGGGGACCCAGTACTTC.

V and J are TRBV5-4 and TRBJ1-2; no clear D gene. The ends were cut back, 4 bases at V and 8 bases at J, with 9 bases in the middle. In germline, CDR1 is SGHNT, CDR2 YYREEE (reference sequence). The CDR3 contains 11 residues. The CDR3 is CASSRVGGYTF. The DNA for the CDR3 is TGTGCCAGCAGCCGCGTCGGAGGCTACACCTTC.

In this sample, this clonotype turned up many times. The rearrangement uses TRBV27 and TRBJ1-2; TRBD1 aligns across 9 bases. CDR1 MNHEY and CDR2 SMNVEV come from the germline V gene (reference sequence). The CDR3 is 14 residues long. J gave up 8 bases and V 5 bases, and 9 bases lay outside the gene matches. The CDR3 here is CASSHYRQGEGYTF. Written as DNA, the CDR3 is TGTGCCAGCAGTCACTATCGACAGGGGGAGGGCTACACCTTC.

This chain uses TRBV4-3 with TRBJ2-7; D is unclear. Germline V gene sequence: CDR1 LGHNA, CDR2 YSLEER. V lost 3 bases and J 2 bases, leaving 8 bases between the germline ends. The CDR3 extends over 13 amino acids. This CDR3 is CASSQGTPYEQYF. The CDR3 nucleotides are TGCGCCAGCAGCCAGGGAACACCCTACGAGCAGTACTTC.

The gene calls are TRBV4-3 and TRBJ1-6, with D perhaps TRBD1 (5 bases). The germline gives CDR1 LGHNA, CDR2 YSLEER. The V gene lost 4 bases and the J gene lost 10 bases, with 14 bases spanning the gap. The CDR3 covers 14 residues. The CDR3 DNA reads as TGCGCCAGCAGCCCGTTAGGGGATGGGTCACCCCTCCACTTT. Its protein is CASSPLGDGSPLHF.

In its sample, this clonotype was seen many times. This chain links TRBV7-9 with TRBJ2-7, with unresolved D. The CDR3 contains 12 residues. V lost 5 bases and J lost 4, with 9 bases in between. Germline V lookup: CDR1 SEHNR, CDR2 FQNEAQ (reference sequence). DNA of the CDR3: TGTGCCAGCAGCAAACAGATTTACGAGCAGTACTTC. Its translation is CASSKQIYEQYF.

This clonotype was detected ten times or more. A read error may account for a junction end that differs from germline. This rearrangement joins TRBV5-1 to TRBJ2-3; no definite D call. This CDR3 has 12 amino acids. Germline V gene sequence: CDR1 SGHRS, CDR2 YFSETQ. CDR3 protein: CASSLDADTQYF. In DNA form, the CDR3 reads TGTGCCAGCAGCTTAGACGCAGATACGCAGTATTTT.

This clonotype appeared many times. V is TRBV5-1 and J is TRBJ2-1; D is undetermined. The germline V gene has CDR1 SGHRS and CDR2 YFSETQ. Trimming removed 1 base at V and 7 bases at J, with 9 bases between. The CDR3 length is 13 residues. CDR3 sequence: CASSLYVGNEQFF. CDR3 DNA: TGCGCCAGCAGCTTGTATGTTGGAAATGAGCAGTTCTTC.

This clonotype was seen more than once but under ten times. The gene calls are TRBV7-2 and TRBJ2-1; TRBD2 is a possible D gene (7 bases). Germline CDR1 is SGHTA and CDR2 is FQGNSA. The CDR3 has 13 amino acids. V was clipped by 8 bases and J by 7 bases, with 15 bases between them. CDR3 in DNA: TGTGCCAGCGGGGGGGCCGGGTGGAATGAGCAGTTCTTC. The encoded protein is CASGGAGWNEQFF.

This clonotype was observed at least ten times. The chain joins TRBV5-3 to TRBJ2-2, with TRBD1 identical over 7 bases. TRBV5-3 is treated as an ORF (open reading frame) with a function not yet certain. J lost 1 base, V lost 4 bases, and 4 bases had no gene match. This CDR3 has 15 residues. The CDR3 sequence: CARSVDRRNTGELFF. CDR3 bases: TGTGCCAGAAGCGTGGACAGGCGGAACACCGGGGAGCTGTTTTTT.

The gene calls are TRBV20-1 and TRBJ2-7; TRBD1 aligns across 7 bases. CDR3 length equals 12 residues. Trimming took 1 base from V and 3 from J; bases not matched to a gene: 0. The germline V gene encodes CDR1 DFQATT and CDR2 SNEGSKA (reference sequence). CDR3 in DNA: TGCAGTGCTAGAGGGGACAGCTACGAGCAGTACTTC. Its translation: CSARGDSYEQYF.

J is TRBJ1-2 and V is TRBV10-2, with TRBD1 matching 7 bases. Germline CDR1 and CDR2: WSHSY and SAAADI. This CDR3 has 15 residues. Trimming removed 7 bases from V and 4 bases from J; junction bases left unmatched: 12. The CDR3 loop reads CASTEAGTVTYGYTF. Here the CDR3 DNA reads TGCGCCAGCACCGAGGCCGGGACAGTGACCTATGGCTACACCTTC.

This clonotype was counted at least ten times. The chain combines TRBV4-3 with TRBJ2-5; D gene uncertain. The ends were cut back, 0 bases at V and 4 bases at J, with 12 bases in the middle. In germline, CDR1 is LGHNA, CDR2 YSLEER. The CDR3 contains 15 residues. The CDR3 sequence is CASSQDPLVRETQYF. CDR3 nucleotides: TGCGCCAGCAGCCAAGATCCCTTAGTCCGAGAGACCCAGTACTTC.

There are a few counts of this clonotype. This chain links TRBV4-1 with TRBJ1-6; a possible D gene is TRBD1 (5 bases). CDR1 is MGHRA and CDR2 is YSYEKL in the germline V gene. This CDR3 spans 14 amino acids. V was cut by 4 bases and J by 9 bases, with 13 bases left in between. CDR3 residues: CASSRIGRVSPLHF. DNA for the CDR3: TGCGCCAGCAGCCGGATTGGCAGGGTTTCACCCCTCCACTTT.

This chain joins TRBV11-3 and TRBJ2-6, with D maybe TRBD1 (7 bases). Germline lookup yields CDR1 SGHNT and CDR2 YENEEA. The CDR3 covers 17 residues. V shed 5 bases and J shed 1 base, with 15 bases lying between them. CDR3 region: CASSPSTGRSGANVLTF. The DNA for the CDR3 is TGTGCCAGCAGCCCGTCGACAGGGAGGTCTGGGGCCAACGTCCTGACTTTC.

The rearrangement uses TRBV7-3 and TRBJ2-1; D remains unclear. This CDR3 contains 13 residues. The germline V gene encodes CDR1 SGHTA and CDR2 FQGTGA. Trimming stripped 5 bases from V and 4 bases from J, with 9 bases between. The chain's CDR3 is CASSPPDYNEQFF. As DNA, the CDR3 is TGTGCCAGCAGCCCACCTGATTACAATGAGCAGTTCTTC. Based on the CDR3 plus reference TRBV7-3 and TRBJ2-1, the full variable domain is GAGVSQTPSNKVTEKGKYVELRCDPISGHTALYWYRQSLGQGPEFLIYFQGTGAADDSGLPNDRFFAVRPEGSVSTLKIQRTERGDSAVYLCASSPPDYNEQFFGPGTRLTVL.

The table lists this clonotype with many counts. V and J are TRBV5-1 and TRBJ1-3; D is unclear. V was shortened by 1 base and J by 0 bases, with 2 bases between the two germline ends. CDR1 is SGHRS, CDR2 YFSETQ, per germline. The CDR3 totals 13 residues. CDR3 region: CASSLSSGNTIYF. CDR3 coding DNA: TGCGCCAGCAGCTTGTCCTCTGGAAACACCATATATTTT.

This chain links TRBV6-2 or TRBV6-3 with TRBJ1-2; no reliable D call. This CDR3 is built from 14 residues. The ends were cut back, 1 base at V and 4 bases at J, with 10 bases in the middle. Germline V gene data show CDR1 as MNHEY and CDR2 as SVGEGT. CDR3 in amino acids: CASSYLRDTYGYTF. CDR3 DNA: TGTGCCAGCAGTTACTTACGGGATACCTATGGCTACACCTTC.

This clonotype was seen just once. The chain combines TRBV5-6 with TRBJ2-7; D gene unclear. Germline CDR1 and CDR2: SGHDT and YYEEEE. V was clipped by 4 bases and J by 7 bases, with 18 bases between them. This CDR3 has 14 residues. The CDR3 protein is CASSNGGFLGEQYV. In nucleotides, the CDR3 is TGTGCCAGCAGCAACGGTGGGTTTTTGGGTGAGCAGTACGTC.

This clonotype has a handful of counts. This chain joins TRBV9 and TRBJ2-7; no reliable D call. Germline V gene data show CDR1 as SGDLS and CDR2 as YYNGEE. The CDR3 totals 14 residues. The V gene lost 0 bases and the J gene lost 4 bases, with 11 bases spanning the gap. The CDR3 is CASSVGQMGYEQYF. The CDR3 coding sequence is TGTGCCAGCAGCGTAGGTCAGATGGGGTACGAGCAGTACTTC.

This clonotype turned up a few times. The gene calls are TRBV7-2 and TRBJ2-2, with TRBD1 matching over 8 bases. Germline CDR1 reads SGHTA; CDR2 reads FQGNSA. The V segment lost 1 base and the J segment 0 bases; nucleotides outside the gene matches: 4. This CDR3 contains 17 residues. The CDR3 protein is CASSLDRQGPNTGELFF. The CDR3 nucleotides are TGTGCCAGCAGCTTAGACAGACAGGGGCCGAACACCGGGGAGCTGTTTTTT.

Only a few counts were recorded for this clonotype. The chain links TRBV5-1 to TRBJ2-5, with 9 bases identical to TRBD2. This CDR3 contains 14 residues. Trimming took 7 bases from V and 1 from J; bases not matched to a gene: 5. Per germline, CDR1 SGHRS and CDR2 YFSETQ. In nucleotides, the CDR3 is TGCGCCAGCGCTTCGCGGGGGGGCCAAGAGACCCAGTACTTC. It specifies CASASRGGQETQYF.